This T cell receptor beta chain was documented in a study of cytomegalovirus exposure and HLA in healthy donors. Germline CDR1 reads MNHEY; CDR2 reads SMNVEV (reference sequence). This CDR3 spans 14 amino acids. Germline trimming cut 8 bases from V and 7 bases from J; bases unmatched to any gene: 8. Primers included in the PCR were 60 Vbeta and 13 Jbeta primers. Here immunoSEQ multiplex PCR was the method, and the copy in TCRdb shows in-frame clones only, minus some. The sample records about 100,000 clones, around three quarters being singletons. The sequence came from a young man in good health and CMV-seronegative. The sample consisted of PBMCs. J is TRBJ2-2 and V is TRBV27, with 9 positions matching TRBD2. The CDR3 loop reads CASGSSGKGGELFF. In DNA, the CDR3 is TGTGCCAGCGGCTCTAGCGGGAAGGGCGGGGAGCTGTTTTTT.